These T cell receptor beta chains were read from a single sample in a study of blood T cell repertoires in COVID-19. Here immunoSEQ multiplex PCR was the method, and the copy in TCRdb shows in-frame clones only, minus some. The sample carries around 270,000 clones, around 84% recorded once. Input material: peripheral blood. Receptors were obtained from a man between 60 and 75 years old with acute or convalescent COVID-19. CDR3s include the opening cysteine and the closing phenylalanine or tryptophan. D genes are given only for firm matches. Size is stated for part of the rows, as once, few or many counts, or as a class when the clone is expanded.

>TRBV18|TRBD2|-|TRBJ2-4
CASLAIAGGRGIKNIQYF
TGTGCCAGCCTCGCAATAGCGGGAGGCAGGGGGATCAAAAACATTCAGTACTTC
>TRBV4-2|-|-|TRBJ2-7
CASSQERRTLHF
TGTGCCAGCAGCCAAGAGAGGCGCACTCTGCACTTC
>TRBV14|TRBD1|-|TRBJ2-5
CVRTGIWETQYF
TGTGTAAGGACAGGGATTTGGGAGACCCAGTACTTC
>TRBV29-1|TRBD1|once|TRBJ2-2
CSVQVGTGYTGELFF
TGCAGCGTCCAGGTGGGGACAGGGTATACCGGGGAGCTGTTTTTT
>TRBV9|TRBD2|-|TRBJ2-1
CASSPGLAGGSYNEQFF
TGTGCCAGCAGCCCCGGACTAGCGGGTGGCTCCTACAATGAGCAGTTCTTC
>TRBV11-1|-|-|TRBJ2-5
CASSLARGAVETQYF
TGTGCCAGCAGCTTAGCGCGTGGGGCCGTAGAGACCCAGTACTTC
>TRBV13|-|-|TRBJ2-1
CASSGGLRSSYNEQFF
TGTGCCAGCAGCGGTGGACTGAGAAGTAGTTACAATGAGCAGTTCTTC
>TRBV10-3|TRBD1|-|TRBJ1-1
CATIGTARGEAFF
TGTGCCACCATCGGGACAGCTCGGGGTGAAGCTTTCTTT
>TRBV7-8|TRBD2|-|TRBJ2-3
CASSLASGGADTQYF
TGTGCCAGCAGCTTAGCTAGCGGGGGGGCTGATACGCAGTATTTT
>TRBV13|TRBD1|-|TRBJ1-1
CASSLTAGQGALNTEAFF
TGTGCCAGCAGCTTGACGGCGGGACAGGGCGCTTTGAACACTGAAGCTTTCTTT
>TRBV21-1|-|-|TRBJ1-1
CANNEAFF
TGTGCCAACAATGAAGCTTTCTTT
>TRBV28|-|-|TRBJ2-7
CASSLSSAYEQYF
TGTGCCAGCAGTTTATCCTCAGCCTACGAGCAGTACTTC
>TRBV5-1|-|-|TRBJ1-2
CASSPRRGGNFGYTF
TGCGCCAGCAGCCCCCGGCGTGGGGGGAACTTTGGCTACACCTTC
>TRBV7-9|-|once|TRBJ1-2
CASTIGEGNYGYTF
TGTGCCAGCACTATAGGGGAGGGTAACTATGGCTACACCTTC
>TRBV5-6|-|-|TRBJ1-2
CASSSGTADGYTF
TGTGCCAGCAGCTCCGGGACTGCTGATGGCTACACCTTC
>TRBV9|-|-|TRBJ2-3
CASSFPTEGYSDTQYF
TGTGCCAGCAGCTTCCCGACAGAAGGTTATTCAGATACGCAGTATTTT
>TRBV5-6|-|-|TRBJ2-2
CASSQGRTGELFF
TGTGCCAGCAGCCAAGGGAGGACCGGGGAGCTGTTTTTT
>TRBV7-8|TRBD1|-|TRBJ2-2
CASSSQGQGYTGELFF
TGTGCCAGCAGCTCCCAGGGACAGGGATACACCGGGGAGCTGTTTTTT
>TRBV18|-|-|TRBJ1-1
CASSLGTPQNTEAFF
TGTGCCAGCTCACTTGGGACTCCCCAGAACACTGAAGCTTTCTTT
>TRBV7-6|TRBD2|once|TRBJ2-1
CASSLASGIVRNEQFF
TGTGCCAGCAGCTTAGCTAGCGGGATCGTAAGGAATGAGCAGTTCTTC
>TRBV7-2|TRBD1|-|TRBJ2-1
CASSQPTGAYNEQFF
TGTGCCAGCAGCCAGCCCACAGGGGCCTACAATGAGCAGTTCTTC
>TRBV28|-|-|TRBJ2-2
CASSFRVNTGELFF
TGTGCCAGCAGTTTCCGGGTTAACACCGGGGAGCTGTTTTTT
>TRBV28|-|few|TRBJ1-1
CASSENRGAFF
TGTGCCAGCAGTGAAAATAGGGGAGCTTTCTTT
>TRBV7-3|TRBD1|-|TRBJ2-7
CASSEQGSPQYF
TGTGCCAGCAGCGAACAGGGGTCACCGCAGTACTTC
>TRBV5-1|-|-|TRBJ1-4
CASSLGREFEKLFF
TGCGCCAGCAGCTTGGGCAGGGAATTTGAAAAACTGTTTTTT
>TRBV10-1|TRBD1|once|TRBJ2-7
CASSAGTGYEQYF
TGCGCCAGCAGTGCCGGGACAGGCTACGAGCAGTACTTC
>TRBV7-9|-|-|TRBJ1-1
CASSPRGGPAPEAFF
TGTGCCAGCAGCCCAAGGGGGGGGCCTGCCCCCGAAGCTTTCTTT
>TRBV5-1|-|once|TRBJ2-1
CASSLSQNNEQFF
TGCGCCAGCAGCTTGTCCCAGAACAATGAGCAGTTCTTC
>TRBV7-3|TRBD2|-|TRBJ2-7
CASSLDSGSRYEQYF
TGTGCCAGCAGCTTAGATAGCGGGAGTAGATACGAGCAGTACTTC
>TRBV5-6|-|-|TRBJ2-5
CASSPLGGETQYF
TGTGCCAGCAGCCCGTTGGGGGGAGAGACCCAGTACTTC
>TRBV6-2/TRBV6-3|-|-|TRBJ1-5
CASSYPEPQHF
TGTGCCAGCAGTTACCCCGAGCCCCAGCATTTT
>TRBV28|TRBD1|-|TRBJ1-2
CASSLETGGNYGYTF
TGTGCCAGCAGTTTAGAGACAGGGGGGAACTATGGCTACACCTTC
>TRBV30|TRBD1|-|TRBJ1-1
CAWTGQLNTEAFF
TGTGCCTGGACGGGACAGTTAAACACTGAAGCTTTCTTT
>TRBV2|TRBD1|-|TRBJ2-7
CARGTGDGEQYF
TGTGCCAGGGGGACAGGGGACGGCGAGCAGTACTTC
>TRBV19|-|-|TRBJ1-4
CASSGQSNEKLFF
TGTGCCAGTAGTGGTCAGTCTAATGAAAAACTGTTTTTT
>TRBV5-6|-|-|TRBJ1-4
CASRTDATNEKLFF
TGTGCCAGCAGAACAGACGCAACTAATGAAAAACTGTTTTTT